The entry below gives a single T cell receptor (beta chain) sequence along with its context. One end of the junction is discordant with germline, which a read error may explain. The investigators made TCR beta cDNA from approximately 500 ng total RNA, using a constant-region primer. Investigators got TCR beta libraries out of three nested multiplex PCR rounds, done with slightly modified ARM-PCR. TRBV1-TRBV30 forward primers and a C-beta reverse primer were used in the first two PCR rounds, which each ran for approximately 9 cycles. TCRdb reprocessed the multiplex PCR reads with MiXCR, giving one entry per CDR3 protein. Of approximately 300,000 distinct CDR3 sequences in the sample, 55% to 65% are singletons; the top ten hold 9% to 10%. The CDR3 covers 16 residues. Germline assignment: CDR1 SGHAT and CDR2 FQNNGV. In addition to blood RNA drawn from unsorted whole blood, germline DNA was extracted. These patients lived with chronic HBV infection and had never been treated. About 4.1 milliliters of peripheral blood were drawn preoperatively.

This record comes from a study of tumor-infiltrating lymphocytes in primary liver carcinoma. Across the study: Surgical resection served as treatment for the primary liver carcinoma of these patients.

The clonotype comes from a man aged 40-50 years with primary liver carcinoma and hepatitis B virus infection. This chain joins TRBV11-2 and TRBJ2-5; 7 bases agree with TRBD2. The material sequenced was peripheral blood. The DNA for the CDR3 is TGTGCCAACAGCTTCCCTAGTGCGGTCTTGCGGGAGACCCAATACTTC. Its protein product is CANSFPSAVLRETQYF. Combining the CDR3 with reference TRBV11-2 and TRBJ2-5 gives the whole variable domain EAGVAQSPRYKIIEKRQSVAFWCNPISGHATLYWYQQILGQGPKLLIQFQNNGVVDDSQLPKDRFSAERLKGVDSTLKIQPAKLEDSAVYLCANSFPSAVLRETQYFGPGTRLLVL.